These T cell receptor beta chains were read from a single sample in a study of blood T cell repertoires in COVID-19. This table comes from immunoSEQ multiplex PCR, and its TCRdb copy is limited to in-frame clones, with some not included. The table records 200,000 or so clones, 84% of them present only once. The sequenced sample consisted of peripheral blood. The source of these receptors is a human donor in a cohort sampled during active COVID-19. CDR3s include the opening cysteine and the closing phenylalanine or tryptophan.

TRBV3-1/TRBV3-2	15	TRBJ1-5	CASSHGGGSNQPQHF
TRBV4-2	15	TRBJ2-3	CASSQNKGGTDTQYF
TRBV29-1	15	TRBJ2-7	CSVVFVGAPRVKQYF
TRBV28	14	TRBJ2-2	CASSPSSWAGELFF
TRBV5-1	14	TRBJ2-7	CASSYYRASYEQYF
TRBV19	16	TRBJ2-5	CASSIGGTGLGETQYF
TRBV4-1	14	TRBJ1-5	CASSQDGAGQPQHF
TRBV5-1	15	TRBJ2-3	CASSIDRGMIDTQYF
TRBV2	14	TRBJ2-7	CASSEQGAQYEQYF
TRBV6-5	16	TRBJ1-1	CASSYSRFQGNTEAFF
TRBV4-1	16	TRBJ1-6	CASSQEGSSYNSPLHF
TRBV7-6	14	TRBJ2-7	CASSIGTSGYEQYF
TRBV27	14	TRBJ1-5	CASSLPAGNQPQHF
TRBV29-1	12	TRBJ2-7	CSVRLAGYEQYF
TRBV29-1	12	TRBJ1-2	CSVPQGGDGYTF
TRBV19	14	TRBJ2-7	CASSTRGSAVEQYF
TRBV24-1	13	TRBJ2-5	CATSDSGQETQYF
TRBV18	14	TRBJ2-7	CASKGQTSSDEQYF
TRBV7-2	16	TRBJ1-4	CASSLGRQATNEKLFF
TRBV9	16	TRBJ1-6	CASSPISTGYNSPLHF
TRBV19	15	TRBJ2-4	CASTNRHVGSGIQYF
TRBV27	14	TRBJ1-1	CASSPGQKNTEAFF
TRBV2	13	TRBJ2-3	CASSEGEGDTQYF
TRBV19	11	TRBJ2-1	CASSILNEQFF
TRBV5-4	13	TRBJ2-3	CASSPNLWDTQYF
TRBV6-5	13	TRBJ1-1	CASSYSRLFEAFF
TRBV28	16	TRBJ1-2	CASSSDTLGFNYGYTF
TRBV24-1	14	TRBJ2-5	CATSDSRGVETQYF
TRBV20-1	12	TRBJ2-4	CSASFKRDIQYF
TRBV7-2	14	TRBJ2-7	CASRTGTGFYEQYF
TRBV19	15	TRBJ1-5	CASSMGQGVSQPQHF
TRBV28	22	TRBJ2-1	CATRGTGVSRRGGWGSDNEQFF
TRBV7-9	14	TRBJ2-7	CASSFFQGADEQYF
TRBV9	17	TRBJ2-3	CASSPGLAGEGTDTQYF
TRBV2	12	TRBJ2-7	CASRETGGAGYF
TRBV12-5	15	TRBJ2-1	CASGRTSGTYNEQFF
TRBV7-8	13	TRBJ2-1	CASGLGREHEQFF
TRBV19	15	TRBJ2-1	CASSIRGGSYNEQFF
TRBV28	17	TRBJ2-5	CASSLIASGLVGETQYF
TRBV18	12	TRBJ2-7	CASSPVENEQYF
TRBV19	14	TRBJ1-1	CASSRARMNTEAFF
TRBV2	16	TRBJ2-1	CASTPSSRTSYNEQFF
TRBV3-1/TRBV3-2	18	TRBJ2-6	CASSNLQGRLSGANVLTF
TRBV10-1	13	TRBJ2-7	CARLAGVRYEQYF
TRBV7-8	15	TRBJ2-1	CASSLTWVSRNEQFF
TRBV6-2/TRBV6-3	17	TRBJ2-1	CASSLDSPEGYYNEQFF
TRBV3-1/TRBV3-2	15	TRBJ2-1	CASSWTSGDYNEQFF
TRBV11-2	16	TRBJ1-2	CASSDFVGQPNYGYTF